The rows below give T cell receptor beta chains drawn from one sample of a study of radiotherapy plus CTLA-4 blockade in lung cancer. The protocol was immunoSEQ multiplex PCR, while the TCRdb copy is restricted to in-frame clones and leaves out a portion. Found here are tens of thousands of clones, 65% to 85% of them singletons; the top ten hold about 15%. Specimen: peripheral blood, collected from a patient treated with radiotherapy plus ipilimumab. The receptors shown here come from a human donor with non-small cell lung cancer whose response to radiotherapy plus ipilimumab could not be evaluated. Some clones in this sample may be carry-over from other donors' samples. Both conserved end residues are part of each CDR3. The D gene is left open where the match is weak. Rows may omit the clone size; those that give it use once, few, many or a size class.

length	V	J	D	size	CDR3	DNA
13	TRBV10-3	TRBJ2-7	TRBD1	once	CAISGQGSHEQYF	TGTGCCATCAGTGGACAGGGTTCCCACGAGCAGTACTTC
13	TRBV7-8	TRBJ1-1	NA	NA	CASSLQGNTEAFF	TGTGCCAGCAGCTTACAGGGGAACACTGAAGCTTTCTTT
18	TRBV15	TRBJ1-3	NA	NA	CATSDTWGGTFSGNTIYF	TGTGCCACCAGCGACACCTGGGGGGGGACCTTTTCCGGAAACACCATATATTTT
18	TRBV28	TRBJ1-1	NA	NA	CASSLRFWAGQPNTEAFF	TGTGCCAGCAGTTTAAGGTTTTGGGCCGGACAGCCGAACACTGAAGCTTTCTTT
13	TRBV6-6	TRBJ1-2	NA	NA	CASSVMADYGYTF	TGTGCCAGCAGCGTCATGGCGGACTATGGCTACACCTTC
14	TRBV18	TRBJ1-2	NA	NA	CASSPLQLNYGYTF	TGTGCCAGCTCACCGTTGCAACTTAACTATGGCTACACCTTC
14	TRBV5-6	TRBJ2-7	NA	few	CASSYVRPSGEQYF	TGTGCCAGCAGCTACGTGAGACCCTCGGGGGAGCAGTACTTC
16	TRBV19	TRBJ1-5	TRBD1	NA	CASSMTGARSNQPQHF	TGTGCCAGTAGTATGACAGGGGCTCGTAGCAATCAGCCCCAGCATTTT
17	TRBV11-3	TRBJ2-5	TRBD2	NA	CASSLDLASGGEETQYF	TGTGCCAGCAGCTTAGATCTGGCTAGCGGGGGGGAAGAGACCCAGTACTTC
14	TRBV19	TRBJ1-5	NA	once	CASSSQGTNQPQHF	TGTGCCAGTAGTTCCCAGGGGACCAATCAGCCCCAGCATTTT
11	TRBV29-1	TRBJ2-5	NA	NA	CSVVGVETQYF	TGCAGCGTGGTAGGGGTAGAGACCCAGTACTTC
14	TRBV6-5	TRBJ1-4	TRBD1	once	CASSPTGTNEKLFF	TGTGCCAGCAGTCCGACAGGGACTAATGAAAAACTGTTTTTT
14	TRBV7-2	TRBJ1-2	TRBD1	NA	CASSSGQGDYGYTF	TGTGCCAGCAGCTCGGGACAGGGGGACTATGGCTACACCTTC
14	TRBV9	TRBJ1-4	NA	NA	CASWLARVDEKLFF	TGTGCCAGCTGGTTGGCCAGGGTAGACGAAAAACTGTTTTTT
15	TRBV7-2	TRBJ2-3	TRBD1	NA	CASSARDRPTDTQYF	TGTGCCAGCAGCGCCCGGGACAGACCCACGGATACGCAGTATTTT
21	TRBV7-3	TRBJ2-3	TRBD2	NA	CASSLEGTSGGAWNPTDTQYF	TGTGCCAGCAGCTTAGAGGGGACTAGCGGGGGGGCCTGGAACCCCACAGATACGCAGTATTTT
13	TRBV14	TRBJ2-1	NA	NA	CASSQDRGNEQFF	TGTGCCAGCAGCCAAGATCGAGGCAATGAGCAGTTCTTC
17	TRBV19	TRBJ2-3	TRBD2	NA	CASKTSGGPSSTDTQYF	TGTGCCAGTAAAACTAGCGGGGGACCTTCTAGCACAGATACGCAGTATTTT
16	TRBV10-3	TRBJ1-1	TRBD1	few	CAISVGQTGKNTEAFF	TGTGCCATCAGTGTGGGACAGACCGGCAAGAACACTGAAGCTTTCTTT
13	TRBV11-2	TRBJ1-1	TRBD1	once	CASSSQGRTEAFF	TGTGCCAGCAGCTCACAGGGGCGCACTGAAGCTTTCTTT
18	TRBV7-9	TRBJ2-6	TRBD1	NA	CASSPDRGRLSGANVLTF	TGTGCCAGCAGCCCTGACAGGGGGCGTCTATCTGGGGCCAACGTCCTGACTTTC
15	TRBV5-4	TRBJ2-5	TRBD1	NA	CASSPGQDLQETQYF	TGTGCCAGCAGCCCCGGACAGGACCTCCAAGAGACCCAGTACTTC
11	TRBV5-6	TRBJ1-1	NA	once	CASSFITEAFF	TGTGCCAGCAGCTTCATTACTGAAGCTTTCTTT
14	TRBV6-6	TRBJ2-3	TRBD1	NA	CASSWTGFTDTQYF	TGTGCCAGCAGTTGGACAGGTTTCACAGATACGCAGTATTTT
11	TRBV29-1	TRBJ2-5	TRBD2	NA	CSVAGGETQYF	TGCAGCGTTGCGGGGGGAGAGACCCAGTACTTC
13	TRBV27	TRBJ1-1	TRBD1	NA	CASSHRGPSDAFF	TGTGCCAGCAGTCACAGGGGGCCATCCGATGCTTTCTTT
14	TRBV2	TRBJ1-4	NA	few	CASGIGSAYEKLFF	TGTGCCAGCGGAATCGGGAGTGCGTATGAAAAACTGTTTTTT
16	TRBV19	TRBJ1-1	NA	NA	CASSAPRGPMNTEAFF	TGTGCCAGTAGTGCCCCCAGGGGCCCTATGAACACTGAAGCTTTCTTT
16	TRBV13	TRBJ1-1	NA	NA	CASSEQGQFMNTEAFF	TGTGCCAGCAGCGAGCAAGGACAGTTCATGAACACTGAAGCTTTCTTT
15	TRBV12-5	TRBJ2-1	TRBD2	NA	CASGPGGVRYNEQFF	TGTGCTAGTGGTCCGGGGGGGGTCCGATACAATGAGCAGTTCTTC
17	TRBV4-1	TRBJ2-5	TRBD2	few	CASSQGSLAGGLETQYF	TGCGCCAGCAGCCAAGGCTCTCTAGCGGGGGGGTTAGAGACCCAGTACTTC
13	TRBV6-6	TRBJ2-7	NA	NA	CASRPGVTYEQYF	TGTGCCAGCAGACCGGGGGTTACCTACGAGCAGTACTTC
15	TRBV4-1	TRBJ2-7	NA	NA	CASRPRTGDSYEQYF	TGCGCCAGCCGTCCTAGGACCGGGGATTCCTACGAGCAGTACTTC
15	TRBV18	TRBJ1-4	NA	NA	CASSPPKGMGEKLFF	TGTGCCAGCTCACCACCAAAGGGGATGGGTGAAAAACTGTTTTTT
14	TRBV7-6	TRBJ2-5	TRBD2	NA	CASSGTSLQETQYF	TGTGCCAGCAGCGGGACTAGCCTACAAGAGACCCAGTACTTC
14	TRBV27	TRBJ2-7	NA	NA	CASRGGALSYEQYF	TGTGCCAGCAGGGGGGGGGCCCTCTCCTACGAGCAGTACTTC
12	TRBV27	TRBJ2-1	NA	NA	CASSFGGNEQFF	TGTGCCAGCAGTTTCGGGGGAAATGAGCAGTTCTTC
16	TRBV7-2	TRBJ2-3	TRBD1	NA	CASSRQGRSWTDTQYF	TGTGCCAGCAGCCGACAGGGACGGAGTTGGACAGATACGCAGTATTTT
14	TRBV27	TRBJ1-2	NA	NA	CASRGGGENYGYTF	TGTGCCAGCAGGGGGGGAGGTGAGAACTATGGCTACACCTTC
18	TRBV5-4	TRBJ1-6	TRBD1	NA	CASSSGQGGNSYNSPLHF	TGTGCCAGCAGCTCGGGACAGGGGGGTAACTCCTATAATTCACCCCTCCACTTT
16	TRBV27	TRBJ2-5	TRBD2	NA	CASSTRTSGVRETQYF	TGTGCCAGCAGTACCCGGACTAGCGGGGTACGAGAGACCCAGTACTTC
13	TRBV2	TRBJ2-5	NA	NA	CASSVRGGETQYF	TGTGCCAGCAGTGTTCGCGGTGGGGAGACCCAGTACTTC
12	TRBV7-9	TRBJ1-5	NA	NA	CASSATGGSQHF	TGTGCCAGCAGTGCCACTGGAGGGTCCCAGCATTTT
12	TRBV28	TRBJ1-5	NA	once	CASSYNVQPQHF	TGTGCCAGCAGTTATAATGTCCAGCCCCAGCATTTT
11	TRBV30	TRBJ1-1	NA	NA	CAWSSGSEAFF	TGTGCCTGGAGTAGCGGATCTGAAGCTTTCTTT
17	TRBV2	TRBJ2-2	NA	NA	CASSEGSARGNTGELFF	TGTGCCAGCAGTGAAGGCTCGGCTCGGGGGAACACCGGGGAGCTGTTTTTT
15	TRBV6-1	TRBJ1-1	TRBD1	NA	CASSVTGTGNTEAFF	TGTGCCAGCAGTGTAACCGGGACAGGGAACACTGAAGCTTTCTTT
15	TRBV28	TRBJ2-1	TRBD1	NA	CASSHSGTESNEQFF	TGTGCCAGCAGTCACTCCGGGACAGAGTCCAATGAGCAGTTCTTC
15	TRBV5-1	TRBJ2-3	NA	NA	CASSFQGGPDNTQYF	TGCGCCAGCAGCTTCCAGGGGGGCCCAGATAATACGCAGTATTTT
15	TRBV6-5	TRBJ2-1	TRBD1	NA	CASSYSDRGRSEQFF	TGTGCCAGCAGTTACTCGGACAGGGGAAGGAGTGAGCAGTTCTTC
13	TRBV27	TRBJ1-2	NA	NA	CASSAGWRGGYTF	TGTGCCAGCAGTGCAGGGTGGAGGGGTGGCTACACCTTC